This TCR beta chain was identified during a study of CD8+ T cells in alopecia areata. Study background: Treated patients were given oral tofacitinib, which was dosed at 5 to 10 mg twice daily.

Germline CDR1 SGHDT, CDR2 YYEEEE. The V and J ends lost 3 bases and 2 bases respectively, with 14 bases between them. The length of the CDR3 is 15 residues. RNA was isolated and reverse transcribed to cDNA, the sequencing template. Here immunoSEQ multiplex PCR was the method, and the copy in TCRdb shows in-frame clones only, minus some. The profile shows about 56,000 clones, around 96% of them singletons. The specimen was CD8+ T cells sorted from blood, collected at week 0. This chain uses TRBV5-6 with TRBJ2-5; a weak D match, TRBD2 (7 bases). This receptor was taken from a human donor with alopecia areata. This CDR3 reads CASSWGGYQQETQYF. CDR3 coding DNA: TGTGCCAGCAGCTGGGGGGGCTACCAACAAGAGACCCAGTACTTC.